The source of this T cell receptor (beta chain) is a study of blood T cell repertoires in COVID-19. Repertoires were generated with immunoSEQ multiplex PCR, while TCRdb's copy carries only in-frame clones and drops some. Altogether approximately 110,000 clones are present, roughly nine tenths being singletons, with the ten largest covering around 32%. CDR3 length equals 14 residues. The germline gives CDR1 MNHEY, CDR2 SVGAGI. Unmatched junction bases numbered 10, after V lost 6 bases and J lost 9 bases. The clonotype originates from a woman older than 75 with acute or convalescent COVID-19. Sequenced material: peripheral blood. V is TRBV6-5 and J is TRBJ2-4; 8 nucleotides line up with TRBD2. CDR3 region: CASSPGLADSIQYF. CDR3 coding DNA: TGTGCCAGCAGCCCCGGACTAGCTGATAGCATTCAGTACTTC.